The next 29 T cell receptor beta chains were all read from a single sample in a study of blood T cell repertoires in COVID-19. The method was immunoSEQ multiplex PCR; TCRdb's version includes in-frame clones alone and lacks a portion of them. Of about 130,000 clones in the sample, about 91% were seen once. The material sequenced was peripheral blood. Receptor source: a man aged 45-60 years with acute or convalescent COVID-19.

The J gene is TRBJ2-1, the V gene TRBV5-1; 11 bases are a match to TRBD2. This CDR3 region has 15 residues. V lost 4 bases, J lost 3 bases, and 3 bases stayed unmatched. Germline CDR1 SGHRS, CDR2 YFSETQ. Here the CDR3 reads CASSGGTSGYNEQFF. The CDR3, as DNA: TGCGCCAGCAGCGGCGGGACTAGCGGCTACAATGAGCAGTTCTTC.

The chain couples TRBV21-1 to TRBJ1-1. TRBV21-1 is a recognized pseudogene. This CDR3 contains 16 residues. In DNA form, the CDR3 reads TGTGCCAGCAGCAAAGCAGGGCGGGAGGGGAACACTGAAGCTTTCTTT. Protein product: CASSKAGREGNTEAFF.

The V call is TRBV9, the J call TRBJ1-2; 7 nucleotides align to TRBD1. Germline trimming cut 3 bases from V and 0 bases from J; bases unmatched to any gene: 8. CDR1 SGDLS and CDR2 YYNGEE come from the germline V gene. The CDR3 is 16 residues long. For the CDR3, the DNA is TGTGCCAGCAGCGAGACAGGGTCCTCAGCTAACTATGGCTACACCTTC. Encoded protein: CASSETGSSANYGYTF. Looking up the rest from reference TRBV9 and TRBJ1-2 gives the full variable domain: DSGVTQTPKHLITATGQRVTLRCSPRSGDLSVYWYQQSLDQGLQFLIQYYNGEERAKGNILERFSAQQFPDLHSELNLSSLELGDSALYFCASSETGSSANYGYTFGSGTRLTVV.

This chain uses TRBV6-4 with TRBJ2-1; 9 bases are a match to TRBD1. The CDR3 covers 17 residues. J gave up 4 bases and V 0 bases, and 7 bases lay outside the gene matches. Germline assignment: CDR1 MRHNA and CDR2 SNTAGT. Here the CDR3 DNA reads TGTGCCAGCAGTGACTCCAGGGACAGGGAACAATACAATGAGCAGTTCTTC. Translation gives CASSDSRDREQYNEQFF.

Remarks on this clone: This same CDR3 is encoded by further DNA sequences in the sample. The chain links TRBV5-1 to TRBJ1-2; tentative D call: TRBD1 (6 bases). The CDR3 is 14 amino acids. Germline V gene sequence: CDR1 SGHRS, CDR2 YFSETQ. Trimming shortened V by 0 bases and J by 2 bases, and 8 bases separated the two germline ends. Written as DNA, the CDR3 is TGCGCCAGCAGCTTGGTTGGGGGCAACTATGGCTACACCTTC. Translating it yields CASSLVGGNYGYTF.

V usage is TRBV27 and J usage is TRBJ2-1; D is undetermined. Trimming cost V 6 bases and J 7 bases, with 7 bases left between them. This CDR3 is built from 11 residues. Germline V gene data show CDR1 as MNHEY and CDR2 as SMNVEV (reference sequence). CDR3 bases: TGTGCCAGCAGCCGGCGGAATGAGCAGTTCTTC. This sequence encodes CASSRRNEQFF.

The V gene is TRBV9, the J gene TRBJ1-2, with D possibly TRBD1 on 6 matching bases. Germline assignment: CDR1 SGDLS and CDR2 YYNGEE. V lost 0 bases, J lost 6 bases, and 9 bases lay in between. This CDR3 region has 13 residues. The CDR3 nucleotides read TGTGCCAGCAGCGTAGACAGGGTGGATGGCTACACCTTC. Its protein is CASSVDRVDGYTF.

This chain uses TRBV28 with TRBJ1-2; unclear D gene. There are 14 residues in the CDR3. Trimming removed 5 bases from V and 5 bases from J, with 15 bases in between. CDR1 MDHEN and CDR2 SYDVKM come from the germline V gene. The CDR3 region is CASSRGIVGYGYTF. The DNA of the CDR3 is TGTGCCAGCAGTCGGGGAATAGTCGGATATGGCTACACCTTC.

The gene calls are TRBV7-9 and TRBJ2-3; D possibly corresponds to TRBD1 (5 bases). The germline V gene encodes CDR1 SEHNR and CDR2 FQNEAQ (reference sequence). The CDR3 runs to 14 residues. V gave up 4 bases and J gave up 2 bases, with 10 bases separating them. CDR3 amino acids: CASSWTSSTDTQYF. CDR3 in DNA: TGTGCCAGCAGCTGGACATCTTCCACAGATACGCAGTATTTT.

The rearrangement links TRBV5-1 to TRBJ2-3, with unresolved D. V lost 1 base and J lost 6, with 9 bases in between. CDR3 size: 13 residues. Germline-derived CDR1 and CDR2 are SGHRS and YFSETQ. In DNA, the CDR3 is TGCGCCAGCAGCTTGCCCGGTTCTGATACGCAGTATTTT. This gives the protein CASSLPGSDTQYF.

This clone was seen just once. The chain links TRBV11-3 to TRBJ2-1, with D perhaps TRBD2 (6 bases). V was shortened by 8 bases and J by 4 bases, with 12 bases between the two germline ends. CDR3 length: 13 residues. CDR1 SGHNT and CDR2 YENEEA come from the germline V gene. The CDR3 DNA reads TGTGCCAGCCCAACAGGAGGGTACAATGAGCAGTTCTTC. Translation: CASPTGGYNEQFF.

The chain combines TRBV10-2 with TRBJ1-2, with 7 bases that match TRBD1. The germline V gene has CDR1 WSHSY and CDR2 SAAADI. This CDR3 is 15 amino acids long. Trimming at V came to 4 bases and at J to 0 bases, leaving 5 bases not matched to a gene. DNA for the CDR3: TGCGCCAGCAGTGCACAGGGGACAGCTAACTATGGCTACACCTTC. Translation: CASSAQGTANYGYTF.

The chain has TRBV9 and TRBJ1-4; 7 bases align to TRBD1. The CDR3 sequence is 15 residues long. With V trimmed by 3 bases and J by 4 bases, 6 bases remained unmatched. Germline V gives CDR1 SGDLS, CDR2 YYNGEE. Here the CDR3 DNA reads TGTGCCAGCAGCGCCCGGGACAGTCTTAATGAAAAACTGTTTTTT. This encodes CASSARDSLNEKLFF.

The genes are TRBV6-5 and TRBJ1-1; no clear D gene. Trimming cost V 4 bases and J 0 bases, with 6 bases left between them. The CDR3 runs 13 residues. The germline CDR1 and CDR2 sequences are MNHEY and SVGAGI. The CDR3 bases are TGTGCCAGCAGTTTGACACTGAACACTGAAGCTTTCTTT. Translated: CASSLTLNTEAFF.

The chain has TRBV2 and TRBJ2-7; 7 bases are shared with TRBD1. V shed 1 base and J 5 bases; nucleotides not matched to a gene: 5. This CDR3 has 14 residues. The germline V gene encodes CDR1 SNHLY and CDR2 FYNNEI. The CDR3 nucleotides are TGTGCCAGCAGTGAAGTGAGGGGGCCGAACGAGCAGTACTTC. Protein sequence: CASSEVRGPNEQYF.

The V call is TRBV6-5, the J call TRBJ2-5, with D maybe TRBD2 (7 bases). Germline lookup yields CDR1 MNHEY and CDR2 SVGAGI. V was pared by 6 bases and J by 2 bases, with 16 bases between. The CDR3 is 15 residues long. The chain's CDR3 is CASSLTGGGQETQYF. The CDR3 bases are TGTGCCAGCAGCCTTACGGGGGGCGGACAAGAGACCCAGTACTTC.

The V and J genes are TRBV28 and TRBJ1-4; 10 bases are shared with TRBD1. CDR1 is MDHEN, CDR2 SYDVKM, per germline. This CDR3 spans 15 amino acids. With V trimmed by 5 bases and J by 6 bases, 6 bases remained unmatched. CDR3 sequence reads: CASSPPGTGDEKLFF. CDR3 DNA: TGTGCCAGCAGTCCACCCGGGACAGGGGATGAAAAACTGTTTTTT.

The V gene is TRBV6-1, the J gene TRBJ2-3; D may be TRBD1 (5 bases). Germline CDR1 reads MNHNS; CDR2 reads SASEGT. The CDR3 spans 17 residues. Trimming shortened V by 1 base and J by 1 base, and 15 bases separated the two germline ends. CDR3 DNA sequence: TGTGCCAGCAGTGAAGGAGCGACAGTCTCAGGCACAGATACGCAGTATTTT. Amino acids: CASSEGATVSGTDTQYF.

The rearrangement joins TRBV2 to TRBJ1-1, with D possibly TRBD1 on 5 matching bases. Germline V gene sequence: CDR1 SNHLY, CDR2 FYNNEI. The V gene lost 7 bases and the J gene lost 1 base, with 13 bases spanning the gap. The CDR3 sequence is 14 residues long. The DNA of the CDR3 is TGTGCCAGCACCAAGGTGGGGCGGAACACTGAAGCTTTCTTT. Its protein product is CASTKVGRNTEAFF.

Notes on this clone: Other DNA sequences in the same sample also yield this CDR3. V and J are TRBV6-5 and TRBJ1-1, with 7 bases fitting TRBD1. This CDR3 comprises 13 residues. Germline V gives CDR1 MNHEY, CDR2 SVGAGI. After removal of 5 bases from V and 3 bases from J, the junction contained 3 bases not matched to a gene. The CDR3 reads CASSRQGDTEAFF. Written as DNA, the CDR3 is TGTGCCAGCAGTCGACAGGGAGACACTGAAGCTTTCTTT.

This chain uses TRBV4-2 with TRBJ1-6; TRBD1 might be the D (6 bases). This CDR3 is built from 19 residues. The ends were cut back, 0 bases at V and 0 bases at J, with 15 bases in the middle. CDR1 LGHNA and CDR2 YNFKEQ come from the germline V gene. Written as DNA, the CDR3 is TGTGCCAGCAGCCAAGATTTTTACAGGGTGAGCTCCTATAATTCACCCCTCCACTTT. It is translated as CASSQDFYRVSSYNSPLHF.

The CDR3 nucleotides read TGTGCCAGTCGGACTGATAACACCGGGGAGCTGTTTTTT. Amino acid sequence: CASRTDNTGELFF. V usage is TRBV18 and J usage is TRBJ2-2, with D tentatively TRBD2 (5 bases). Trimming left V 9 bases short and J 2 bases short, with 10 bases between. The CDR3 has 13 residues. In germline, CDR1 is KGHSH, CDR2 LQKENI.

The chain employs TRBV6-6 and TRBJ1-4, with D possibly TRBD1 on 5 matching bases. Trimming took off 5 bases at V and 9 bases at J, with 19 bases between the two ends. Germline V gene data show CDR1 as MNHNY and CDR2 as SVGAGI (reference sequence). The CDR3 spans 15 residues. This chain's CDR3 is CASSPYLPSGKKLFF. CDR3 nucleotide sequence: TGTGCCAGCAGTCCTTATCTTCCCTCAGGGAAAAAACTGTTTTTT.

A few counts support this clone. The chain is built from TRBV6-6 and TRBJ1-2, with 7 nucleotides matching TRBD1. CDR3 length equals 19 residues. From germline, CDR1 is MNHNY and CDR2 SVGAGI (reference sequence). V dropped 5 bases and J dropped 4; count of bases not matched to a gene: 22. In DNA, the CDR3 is TGTGCCAGCAGTCCCCCTCCGGGACAGAGCAATCTGAGAGTCTATGGCTACACCTTC. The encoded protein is CASSPPPGQSNLRVYGYTF.

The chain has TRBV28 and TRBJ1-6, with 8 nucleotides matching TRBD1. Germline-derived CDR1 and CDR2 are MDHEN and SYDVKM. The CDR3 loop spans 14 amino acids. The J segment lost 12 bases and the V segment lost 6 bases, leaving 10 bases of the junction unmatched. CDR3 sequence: CASSRGQALGPLHF. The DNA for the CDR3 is TGTGCCAGCAGCCGGGGACAGGCCCTGGGACCCCTCCACTTT. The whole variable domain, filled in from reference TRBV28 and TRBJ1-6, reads DVKVTQSSRYLVKRTGEKVFLECVQDMDHENMFWYRQDPGLGLRLIYFSYDVKMKEKGDIPEGYSVSREKKERFSLILESASTNQTSMYLCASSRGQALGPLHFGNGTRLTVT.

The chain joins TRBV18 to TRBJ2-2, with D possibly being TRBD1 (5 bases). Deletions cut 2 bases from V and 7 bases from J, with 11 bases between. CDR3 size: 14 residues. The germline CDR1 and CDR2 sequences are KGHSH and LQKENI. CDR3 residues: CASSPGHPHGELFF. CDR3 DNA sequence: TGTGCCAGCTCACCAGGACACCCACACGGGGAGCTGTTTTTT.

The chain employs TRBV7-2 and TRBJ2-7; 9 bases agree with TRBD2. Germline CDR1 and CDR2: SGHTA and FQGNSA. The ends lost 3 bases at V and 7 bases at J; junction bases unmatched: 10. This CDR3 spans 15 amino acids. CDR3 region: CASSFSVAGVGEQYF. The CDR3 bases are TGTGCCAGCAGCTTTTCCGTAGCGGGAGTGGGAGAGCAGTACTTC. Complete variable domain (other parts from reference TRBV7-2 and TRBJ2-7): GAGVSQSPSNKVTEKGKDVELRCDPISGHTALYWYRQSLGQGLEFLIYFQGNSAPDKSGLPSDRFSAERTGGSVSTLTIQRTQQEDSAVYLCASSFSVAGVGEQYFGPGTRLTVT.

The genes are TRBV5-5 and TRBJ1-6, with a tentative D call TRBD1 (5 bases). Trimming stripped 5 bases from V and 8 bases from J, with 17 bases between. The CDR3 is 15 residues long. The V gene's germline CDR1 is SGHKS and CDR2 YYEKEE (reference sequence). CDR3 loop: CASRPSRQPYSPLHF. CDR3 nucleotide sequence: TGTGCCAGCAGGCCCAGCAGACAGCCGTATTCACCCCTCCACTTT.

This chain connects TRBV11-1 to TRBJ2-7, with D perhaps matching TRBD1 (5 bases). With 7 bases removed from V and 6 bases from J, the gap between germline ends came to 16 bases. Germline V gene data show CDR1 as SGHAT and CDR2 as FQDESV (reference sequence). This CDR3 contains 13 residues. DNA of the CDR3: TGTGCCAGCACCCCGGACACCTTTACCGAGCAGTACTTC. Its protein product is CASTPDTFTEQYF.